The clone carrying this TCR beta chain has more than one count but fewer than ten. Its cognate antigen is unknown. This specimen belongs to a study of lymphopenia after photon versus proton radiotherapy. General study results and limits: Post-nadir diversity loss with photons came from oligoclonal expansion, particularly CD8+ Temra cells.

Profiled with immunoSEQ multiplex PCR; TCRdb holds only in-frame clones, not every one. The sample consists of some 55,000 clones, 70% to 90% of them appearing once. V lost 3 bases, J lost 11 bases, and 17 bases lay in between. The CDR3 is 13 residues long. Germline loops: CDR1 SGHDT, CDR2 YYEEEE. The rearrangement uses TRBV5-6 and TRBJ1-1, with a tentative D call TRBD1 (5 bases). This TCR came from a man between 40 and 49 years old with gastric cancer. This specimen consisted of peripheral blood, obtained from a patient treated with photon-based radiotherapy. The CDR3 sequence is CASSSNRWDGAFF. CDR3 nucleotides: TGTGCCAGCAGCTCCAACAGGTGGGATGGGGCTTTCTTT.